This T cell receptor beta chain was sequenced for a study of early T cells in non-severe SARS-CoV-2 infection. Study-level information: Sequenced material consisted of bulk RNA (from unsorted whole blood), and chains were unpaired.

CDR1 is SGHVS, CDR2 FQNEAQ, per germline. The CDR3 spans 17 residues. The V end lost 2 bases, the J end lost 1 base, and 17 bases lay between the germline ends. Study outcomes and limitations: In VDJdb matching, anti-spike CD8 responses were favored while private and CD4 specificities went missing.

This clonotype was counted a few times. Its antigen remains unidentified. Individual cDNA molecules received unique molecular identifiers. TCRdb ran MiXCR on the 5' RACE reads and lists one entry per CDR3 protein. The table records under 85,000 distinct CDR3 sequences, about 12% of them present only once. The V call is TRBV7-8, the J call TRBJ2-5; perhaps TRBD2 as D (6 bases). Specimen: whole blood. The origin of this receptor is an adult who was a healthcare worker with PCR-confirmed SARS-CoV-2 infection or an uninfected control (not recorded which). In DNA form, the CDR3 reads TGTGCCAGCAGCTTATTATCGGTTGTTAGCGGCCAAGAGACCCAGTACTTC. Translated: CASSLLSVVSGQETQYF.